One sample yielded the 10 T cell receptor beta chains listed below, sequenced in a study of long-term antiretroviral therapy in people with HIV. With survey level as its setting, the immunoSEQ assay was v3.0. TCRdb's copy holds only in-frame clones and misses some; the assay was immunoSEQ multiplex PCR. Here the sample spans 20,000 to 25,000 clones, roughly 80% being singletons. The sample here was unsorted PBMCs, taken 0.2 years after starting antiretroviral therapy. Receptors were obtained from a woman aged 25 to 39 with HIV.

The chain uses TRBV6-5 and TRBJ2-2; TRBD1 matches at 10 bases. V dropped 2 bases and J dropped 7; count of bases not matched to a gene: 7. In germline, CDR1 is MNHEY, CDR2 SVGAGI. The CDR3 has 16 amino acids. This CDR3 is CASSYTSGQGYGELFF. The CDR3 coding sequence is TGTGCCAGCAGTTACACTTCGGGACAGGGGTACGGGGAGCTGTTTTTT.

This chain connects TRBV9 to TRBJ2-2; unclear D gene. The CDR3 runs 16 residues. Trimming took 0 bases from V and 5 from J, leaving 14 bases between them. Germline loops: CDR1 SGDLS, CDR2 YYNGEE. The CDR3 loop reads CASSVVLGMGTGELFF. The CDR3 DNA reads as TGTGCCAGCAGCGTAGTTCTGGGAATGGGGACCGGGGAGCTGTTTTTT.

CDR3 sequence (DNA): TGTGCCAGCAGCCAAGAGGGAGAGGGCGAGCAGTACTTC. Protein: CASSQEGEGEQYF. The rearrangement joins TRBV5-4 to TRBJ2-7; D possibly corresponds to TRBD2 (5 bases). The germline V gene has CDR1 SGHNT and CDR2 YYREEE (reference sequence). The CDR3 has 13 amino acids. With 4 bases removed from V and 6 bases from J, the gap between germline ends came to 14 bases.

V and J are TRBV15 and TRBJ2-5; D possibly uses TRBD1 or TRBD2 (5 bases each). The CDR3 covers 18 residues. The V gene's germline CDR1 is LNHNV and CDR2 YYDKDF (reference sequence). Deletions cut 3 bases from V and 0 bases from J, with 20 bases between. CDR3 sequence: CATSSNWGKGLYQETQYF. The CDR3, as DNA: TGTGCCACCAGCAGCAATTGGGGGAAAGGGTTATACCAAGAGACCCAGTACTTC.

This rearrangement joins TRBV4-1 to TRBJ2-1; the D is unclear. Trimming left V 4 bases short and J 2 bases short, with 6 bases between. Germline-derived CDR1 and CDR2 are MGHRA and YSYEKL. The CDR3 contains 13 residues. The CDR3 sequence: CASSPGPYNEQFF. The CDR3 DNA is TGCGCCAGCAGCCCGGGTCCCTACAATGAGCAGTTCTTC.

CDR3 amino acids: CASITYETQYF. The DNA for the CDR3 is TGTGCCAGCATCACTTACGAGACCCAGTACTTC. V gene TRBV2 combines with J gene TRBJ2-5; D gene ambiguous. The CDR3 has 11 residues. Germline CDR1 SNHLY, CDR2 FYNNEI. V shed 7 bases and J shed 5 bases, with 8 bases lying between them.

The chain recombines TRBV6-5 with TRBJ1-1; a weak D match, TRBD1 (5 bases). The CDR3 is 13 amino acids. Trimming pared 10 bases from V and 8 bases from J, leaving 20 bases between. Germline lookup yields CDR1 MNHEY and CDR2 SVGAGI. For the CDR3, the DNA is TGTGCCACCAGGTCGAGGTTAGGGGAGGAAGCTTTCTTT. The encoded protein is CATRSRLGEEAFF.

This clone was observed a handful of times. The chain combines TRBV7-9 with TRBJ1-1; D uncertain. CDR3 size: 12 residues. Trimming pared 1 base from V and 3 bases from J, leaving 3 bases between. Looked up from germline, CDR1 is SEHNR and CDR2 is FQNEAQ (reference sequence). CDR3 nucleotides: TGTGCCAGCAGCTTAGTGTACACTGAAGCTTTCTTT. It codes for CASSLVYTEAFF.

As DNA, the CDR3 is TGTGCCAGCAGTTACTCGGCGTCCTCTAACTATGGCTACACCTTC. Its translation is CASSYSASSNYGYTF. J is TRBJ1-2 and V is TRBV6-5; D is unclear. V gave up 0 bases and J gave up 0 bases, with 8 bases separating them. This CDR3 region has 15 residues. Germline V gene data show CDR1 as MNHEY and CDR2 as SVGAGI.

The chain combines TRBV5-8 with TRBJ1-1; 8 bases are shared with TRBD1. Germline CDR1 is SGHTS and CDR2 is YDEGEE. The CDR3 extends over 13 amino acids. J was trimmed by 4 bases and V by 3 bases; bases with no gene match: 2. The CDR3 bases are TGTGCCAGCAGCTGGACAGGGAGCACTGAAGCTTTCTTT. This gives the protein CASSWTGSTEAFF.